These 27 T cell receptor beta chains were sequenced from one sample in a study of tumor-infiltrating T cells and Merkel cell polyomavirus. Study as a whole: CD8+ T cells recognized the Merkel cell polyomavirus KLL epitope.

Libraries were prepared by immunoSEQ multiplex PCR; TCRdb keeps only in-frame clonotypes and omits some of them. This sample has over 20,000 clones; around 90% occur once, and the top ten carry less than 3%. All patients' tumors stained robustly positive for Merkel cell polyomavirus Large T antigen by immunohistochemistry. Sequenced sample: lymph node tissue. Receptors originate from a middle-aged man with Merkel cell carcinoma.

The CDR3 nucleotides are TGTGCCAGCAGTGCGAATTCAGGGGGCGGATTAAGTGGCTACACCTTC. Its translation is CASSANSGGGLSGYTF. V and J are TRBV6-1 and TRBJ1-2, with 8 bases lining up with TRBD1. Trimming removed 4 bases from V and 7 bases from J; junction bases left unmatched: 14. Per the germline V gene, CDR1 is MNHNS and CDR2 is SASEGT. The CDR3 contains 16 residues.

The CDR3 loop is CASSVGDYGYTF. Written as DNA, the CDR3 is TGTGCCAGCAGTGTAGGGGACTATGGCTACACCTTC. The gene calls are TRBV2 and TRBJ1-2; D may be TRBD1 (5 bases). CDR3 size: 12 residues. Trimming took off 4 bases at V and 3 bases at J, with 6 bases between the two ends. CDR1 SNHLY and CDR2 FYNNEI come from the germline V gene. Based on the CDR3 plus reference TRBV2 and TRBJ1-2, the full variable domain is EPEVTQTPSHQVTQMGQEVILRCVPISNHLYFYWYRQILGQKVEFLVSFYNNEISEKSEIFDDQFSVERPDGSNFTLKIRSTKLEDSAMYFCASSVGDYGYTFGSGTRLTVV.

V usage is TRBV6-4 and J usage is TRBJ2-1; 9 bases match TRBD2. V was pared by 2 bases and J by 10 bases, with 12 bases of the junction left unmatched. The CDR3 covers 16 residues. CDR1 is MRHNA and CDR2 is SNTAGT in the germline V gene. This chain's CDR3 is CASSDLRLAGTREQFF. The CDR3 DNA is TGTGCCAGCAGTGACCTTCGGCTAGCGGGAACTCGAGAGCAGTTCTTC.

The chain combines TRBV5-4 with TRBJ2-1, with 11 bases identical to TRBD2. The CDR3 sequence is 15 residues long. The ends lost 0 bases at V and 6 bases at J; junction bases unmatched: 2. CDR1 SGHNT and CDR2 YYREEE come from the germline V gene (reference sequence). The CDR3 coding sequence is TGTGCCAGCAGCTTGGGACTAGCGGGGTCCAATGAGCAGTTCTTC. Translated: CASSLGLAGSNEQFF.

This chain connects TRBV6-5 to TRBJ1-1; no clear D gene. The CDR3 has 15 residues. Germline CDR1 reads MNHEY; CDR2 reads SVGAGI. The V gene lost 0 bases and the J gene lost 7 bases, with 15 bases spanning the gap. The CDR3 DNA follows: TGTGCCAGCAGTTACTCGCTTAACCAGCGGGGTGAAGCTTTCTTT. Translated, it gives CASSYSLNQRGEAFF.

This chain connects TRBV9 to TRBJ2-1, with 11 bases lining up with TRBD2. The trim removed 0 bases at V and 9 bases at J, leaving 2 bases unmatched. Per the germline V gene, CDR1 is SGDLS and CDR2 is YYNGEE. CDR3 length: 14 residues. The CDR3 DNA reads TGTGCCAGCAGCGTAGTAACTAGCGGGAGTGAGCAGTTCTTC. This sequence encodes CASSVVTSGSEQFF.

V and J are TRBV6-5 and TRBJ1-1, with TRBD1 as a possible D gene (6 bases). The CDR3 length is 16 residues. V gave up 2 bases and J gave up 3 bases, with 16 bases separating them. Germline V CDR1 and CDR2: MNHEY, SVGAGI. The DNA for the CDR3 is TGTGCCAGCAGTTACGTGGGGGCCAGAACTTACACTGAAGCTTTCTTT. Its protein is CASSYVGARTYTEAFF.

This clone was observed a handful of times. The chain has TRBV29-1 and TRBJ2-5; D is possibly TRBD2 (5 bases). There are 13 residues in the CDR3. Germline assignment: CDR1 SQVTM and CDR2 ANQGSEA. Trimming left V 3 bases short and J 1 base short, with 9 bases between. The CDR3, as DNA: TGCAGCGTTGACGCGGGCGGCCAAGAGACCCAGTACTTC. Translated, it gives CSVDAGGQETQYF.

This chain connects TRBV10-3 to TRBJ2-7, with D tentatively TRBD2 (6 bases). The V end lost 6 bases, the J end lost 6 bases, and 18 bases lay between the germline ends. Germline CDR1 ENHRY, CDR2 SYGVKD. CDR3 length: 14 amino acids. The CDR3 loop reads CAIRRDAGTLEQYF. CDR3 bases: TGTGCCATCAGGCGGGATGCAGGAACACTCGAGCAGTACTTC.

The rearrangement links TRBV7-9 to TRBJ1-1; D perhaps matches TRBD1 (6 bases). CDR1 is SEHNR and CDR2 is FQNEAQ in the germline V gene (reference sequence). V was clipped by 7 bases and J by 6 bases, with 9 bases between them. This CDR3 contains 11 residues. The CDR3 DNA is TGTGCCAGCACTCCAGGGGCTGAAGCTTTCTTT. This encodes CASTPGAEAFF.

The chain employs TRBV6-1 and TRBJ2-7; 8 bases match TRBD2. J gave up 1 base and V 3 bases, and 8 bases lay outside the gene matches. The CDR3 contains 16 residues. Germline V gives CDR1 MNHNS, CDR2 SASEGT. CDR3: CASSESGGLLSYEQYF. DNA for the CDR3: TGTGCCAGCAGTGAGTCGGGGGGGCTCTTATCCTACGAGCAGTACTTC.

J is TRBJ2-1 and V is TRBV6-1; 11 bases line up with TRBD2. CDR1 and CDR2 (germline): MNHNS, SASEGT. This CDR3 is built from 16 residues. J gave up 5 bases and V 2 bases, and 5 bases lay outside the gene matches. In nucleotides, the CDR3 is TGTGCCAGCAGTGAACCCGGGACTAGCGGCCACAATGAGCAGTTCTTC. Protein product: CASSEPGTSGHNEQFF.

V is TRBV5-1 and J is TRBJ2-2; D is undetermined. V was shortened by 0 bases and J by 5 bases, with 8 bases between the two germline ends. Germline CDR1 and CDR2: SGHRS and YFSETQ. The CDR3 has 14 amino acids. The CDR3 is CASSLGTRTGELFF. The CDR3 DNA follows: TGCGCCAGCAGCTTGGGAACCAGGACCGGGGAGCTGTTTTTT.

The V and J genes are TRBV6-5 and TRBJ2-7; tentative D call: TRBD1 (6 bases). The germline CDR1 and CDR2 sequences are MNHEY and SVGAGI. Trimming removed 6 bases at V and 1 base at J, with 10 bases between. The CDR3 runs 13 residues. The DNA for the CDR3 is TGTGCCAGCAGCCCAGGACAGTCCTACGAGCAGTACTTC. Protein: CASSPGQSYEQYF.

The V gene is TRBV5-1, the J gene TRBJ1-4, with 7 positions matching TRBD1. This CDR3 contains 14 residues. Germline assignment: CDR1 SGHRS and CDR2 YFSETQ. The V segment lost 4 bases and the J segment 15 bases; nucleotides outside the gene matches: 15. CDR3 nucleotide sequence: TGCGCCAGCAGCCCTCAGCGGAGACAGGGTTTGGTGTTTTTT. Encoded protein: CASSPQRRQGLVFF.

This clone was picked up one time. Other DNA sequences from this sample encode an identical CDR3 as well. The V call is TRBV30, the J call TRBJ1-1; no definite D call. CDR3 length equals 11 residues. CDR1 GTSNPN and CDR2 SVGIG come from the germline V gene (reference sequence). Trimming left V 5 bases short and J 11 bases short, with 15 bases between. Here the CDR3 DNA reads TGTGCCTGGTTTCCCGGTGGTGAGGCTTTCTTT. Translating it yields CAWFPGGEAFF.

The DNA for the CDR3 is TGTGCCAGCAGTTTAAGGTGGGTAGCGGGAGAGGGGGAGACCCAGTACTTC. As protein: CASSLRWVAGEGETQYF. The chain carries TRBV28 and TRBJ2-5; TRBD2 matches 9 bases. CDR1 MDHEN and CDR2 SYDVKM come from the germline V gene. V lost 2 bases to trimming and J lost 5 bases; unmatched junction nucleotides: 12. The CDR3 runs 17 residues.

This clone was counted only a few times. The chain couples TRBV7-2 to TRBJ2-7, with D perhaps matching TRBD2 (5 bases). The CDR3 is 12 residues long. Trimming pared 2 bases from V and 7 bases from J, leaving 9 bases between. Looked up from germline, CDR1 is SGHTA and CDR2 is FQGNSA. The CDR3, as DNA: TGTGCCAGCAGCTTATCTTCGGGAGAGCAGTACTTC. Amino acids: CASSLSSGEQYF.

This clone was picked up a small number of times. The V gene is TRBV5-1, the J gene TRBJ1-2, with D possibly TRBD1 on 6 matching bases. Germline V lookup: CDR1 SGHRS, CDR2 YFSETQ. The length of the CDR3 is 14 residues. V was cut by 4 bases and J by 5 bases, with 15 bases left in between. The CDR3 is CASSPTTGDYGYTF. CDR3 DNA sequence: TGCGCCAGCAGCCCGACGACAGGCGATTATGGCTACACCTTC.

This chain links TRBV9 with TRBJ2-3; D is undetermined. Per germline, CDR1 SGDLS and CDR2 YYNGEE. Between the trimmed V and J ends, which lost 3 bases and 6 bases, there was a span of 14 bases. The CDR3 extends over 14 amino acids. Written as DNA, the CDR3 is TGTGCCAGCAGCGCTCAGACGGTGCGGGATACGCAGTATTTT. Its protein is CASSAQTVRDTQYF.

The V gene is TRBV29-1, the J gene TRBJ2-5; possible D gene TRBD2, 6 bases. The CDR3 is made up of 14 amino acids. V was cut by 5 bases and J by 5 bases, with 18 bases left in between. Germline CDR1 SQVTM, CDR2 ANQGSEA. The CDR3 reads CSVPDGRTRETQYF. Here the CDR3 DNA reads TGCAGCGTTCCGGACGGGAGAACGCGCGAGACCCAGTACTTC.

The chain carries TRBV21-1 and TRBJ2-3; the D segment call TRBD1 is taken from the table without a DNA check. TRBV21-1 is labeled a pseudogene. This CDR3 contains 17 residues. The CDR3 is CASSNEITTGGSDTQYF. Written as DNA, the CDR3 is TGTGCCAGCAGCAACGAAATAACGACAGGGGGCAGTGATACGCAGTATTTT.

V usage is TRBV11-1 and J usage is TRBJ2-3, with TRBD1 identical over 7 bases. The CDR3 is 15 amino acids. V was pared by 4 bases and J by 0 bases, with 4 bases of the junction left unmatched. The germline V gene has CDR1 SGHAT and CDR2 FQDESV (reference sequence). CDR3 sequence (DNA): TGTGCCAGCAGCTCCGGGACAGCTAGCACAGATACGCAGTATTTT. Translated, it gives CASSSGTASTDTQYF.

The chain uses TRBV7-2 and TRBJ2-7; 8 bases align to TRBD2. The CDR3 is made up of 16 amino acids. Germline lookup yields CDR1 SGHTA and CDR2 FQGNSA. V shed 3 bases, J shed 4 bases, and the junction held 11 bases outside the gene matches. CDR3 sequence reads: CASSFEASGGGYEQYF. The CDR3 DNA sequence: TGTGCCAGCAGCTTTGAGGCATCGGGGGGGGGTTACGAGCAGTACTTC.

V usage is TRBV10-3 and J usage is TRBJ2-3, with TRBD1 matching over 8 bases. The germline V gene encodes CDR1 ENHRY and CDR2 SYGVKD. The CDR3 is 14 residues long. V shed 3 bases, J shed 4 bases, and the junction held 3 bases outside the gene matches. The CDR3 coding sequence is TGTGCCATCAGTGACCGACAGGGGTCAGATACGCAGTATTTT. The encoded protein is CAISDRQGSDTQYF.

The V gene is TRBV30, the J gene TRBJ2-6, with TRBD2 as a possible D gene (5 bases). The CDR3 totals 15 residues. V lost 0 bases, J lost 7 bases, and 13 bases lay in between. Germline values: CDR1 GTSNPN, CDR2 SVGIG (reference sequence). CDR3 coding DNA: TGTGCCTGGAGTGTACGGGATGAGGGAGCCAACGTCCTGACTTTC. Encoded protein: CAWSVRDEGANVLTF. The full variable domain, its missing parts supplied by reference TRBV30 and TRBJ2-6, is SQTIHQWPATLVQPVGSPLSLECTVEGTSNPNLYWYRQAAGRGLQLLFYSVGIGQISSEVPQNLSASRPQDRQFILSSKKLLLSDSGFYLCAWSVRDEGANVLTFGAGSRLTVL.

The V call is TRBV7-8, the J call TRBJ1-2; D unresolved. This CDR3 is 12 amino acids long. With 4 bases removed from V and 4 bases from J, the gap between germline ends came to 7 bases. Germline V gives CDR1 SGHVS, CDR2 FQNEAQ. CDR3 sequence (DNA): TGTGCCAGCAGCTCCGGGGTCTATGGCTACACCTTC. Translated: CASSSGVYGYTF.